One and the same sample provided the 22 T cell receptor beta chains below, sequenced in a study of spatial heterogeneity in lung cancer. Documented time point: sample taken at primary tumor resection. One entry per CDR3 protein results from TCRdb running MiXCR on the 5' RACE reads. There are about 38,000 distinct CDR3 sequences in the sample; around 7% occur only once, and 25% to 35% lies in the top ten. The specimen comprised PBMCs, sampled at surgery. The receptors come from a male donor with early-stage non-small cell lung cancer.

This clonotype was observed at least ten times. The CDR3 loop reads CASSQDPSGDPYEQYF. The CDR3 nucleotides are TGCGCCAGCAGCCAAGACCCTAGCGGGGACCCCTACGAGCAGTACTTC. The rearrangement uses TRBV4-1 and TRBJ2-7; 9 bases are a match to TRBD2. Germline trimming cut 0 bases from V and 2 bases from J; bases unmatched to any gene: 5. Germline V CDR1 and CDR2: MGHRA, YSYEKL. CDR3 length: 16 amino acids.

The V gene is TRBV7-2, the J gene TRBJ2-1; D may be TRBD2 (7 bases). This CDR3 region has 16 residues. V lost 4 bases and J 7 bases, leaving 20 bases between the germline ends. Germline values: CDR1 SGHTA, CDR2 FQGNSA. The CDR3 sequence is CASSSRGGGAKNEQFF. The CDR3 DNA sequence: TGTGCCAGCAGCTCAAGAGGAGGGGGGGCGAAGAATGAGCAGTTCTTC.

CDR3 bases: TGTGCCAGCAGGCCGGGGGGTGGCGCCTCCAATGAGCAGTTCTTC. Its translation is CASRPGGGASNEQFF. The chain couples TRBV12-3 or TRBV12-4 to TRBJ2-1; 7 bases line up with TRBD2. V gave up 6 bases and J gave up 6 bases; unmatched junction bases: 11. This CDR3 region has 15 residues.

This clonotype turned up a few times. Germline is not matched at one junction end, which may reflect a read error. The V gene is TRBV19, the J gene TRBJ2-6, with D unclear. The CDR3 consists of 15 residues. Germline V lookup: CDR1 LNHDA, CDR2 SQIVND (reference sequence). The CDR3 loop reads CASSLDSSGANVLTF. The DNA for the CDR3 is TGTGCCAGTAGTTTAGATTCATCTGGGGCCAACGTCCTGACTTTC. The whole variable domain, remainder taken from reference TRBV19 and TRBJ2-6, is DGGITQSPKYLFRKEGQNVTLSCEQNLNHDAMYWYRQDPGQGLRLIYYSQIVNDFQKGDIAEGYSVSREKKESFPLTVTSAQKNPTAFYLCASSLDSSGANVLTFGAGSRLTVL.

This clonotype is judged medium-sized (0.01 to 0.1%). CDR3 amino acids: CASRRTSTHNEQFF. The CDR3 coding sequence is TGTGCCAGCAGGCGGACTAGCACCCACAATGAGCAGTTCTTC. This chain links TRBV6-5 with TRBJ2-1; 8 bases match TRBD2. This CDR3 spans 14 amino acids. The germline gives CDR1 MNHEY, CDR2 SVGAGI. The V gene end was trimmed by 6 bases and the J gene end by 5 bases; junction bases not matched to a gene: 6.

This clonotype was picked up many times. The V gene is TRBV12-3 or TRBV12-4, the J gene TRBJ2-7, with D maybe TRBD1 (6 bases). This CDR3 contains 16 residues. V lost 6 bases and J 3 bases, leaving 21 bases between the germline ends. The CDR3 region is CASSRAIDRISYEQYF. DNA for the CDR3: TGTGCCAGCAGCCGGGCAATCGACAGGATCAGCTACGAGCAGTACTTC.

This clonotype was detected only a few times. The chain combines TRBV6-2 or TRBV6-3 with TRBJ2-7; 10 bases align to TRBD1. The CDR3 covers 15 residues. The J segment lost 6 bases and the V segment lost 2 bases, leaving 7 bases of the junction unmatched. CDR1 MNHEY and CDR2 SVGEGT come from the germline V gene. In nucleotides, the CDR3 is TGTGCCAGCAGTTACGGCTCGGGGACAGGGGTCGAGCAGTACGTC. Protein product: CASSYGSGTGVEQYV.

This clonotype was counted between two and nine times. This rearrangement joins TRBV6-6 to TRBJ2-1, with TRBD2 matching over 10 bases. The ends lost 7 bases at V and 9 bases at J; junction bases unmatched: 12. This CDR3 region has 15 residues. Germline V gene sequence: CDR1 MNHNY, CDR2 SVGAGI (reference sequence). CDR3 in amino acids: CASTVPGLASGEQFF. The CDR3 region has the DNA TGTGCCAGCACCGTACCGGGACTAGCGTCAGGTGAGCAGTTCTTC.

This chain joins TRBV6-5 and TRBJ2-7, with D unclear. The germline V gene encodes CDR1 MNHEY and CDR2 SVGAGI. The CDR3 extends over 13 amino acids. Trimming pared 0 bases from V and 4 bases from J, leaving 7 bases between. In nucleotides, the CDR3 is TGTGCCAGCAGTTACTCGATCGGGTACGAGCAGTACTTC. Residues: CASSYSIGYEQYF.

The chain has TRBV7-3 and TRBJ2-1; 7 nucleotides align to TRBD1. Germline V gives CDR1 SGHTA, CDR2 FQGTGA. The CDR3 spans 17 residues. V lost 2 bases to trimming and J lost 4 bases; unmatched junction nucleotides: 11. For the CDR3, the DNA is TGTGCCAGCAGCTTATCGGCCGGGACAGTTCCGTACAATGAGCAGTTCTTC. This gives the protein CASSLSAGTVPYNEQFF.

The table lists this clonotype with a few counts. The chain couples TRBV7-6 to TRBJ2-1; 7 nucleotides align to TRBD2. V gave up 2 bases and J gave up 6 bases; unmatched junction bases: 4. Germline-derived CDR1 and CDR2 are SGHVS and FNYEAQ. The CDR3 covers 14 residues. The CDR3 reads CASSLYSSGNEQFF. The CDR3 DNA reads as TGTGCCAGCAGCTTATATTCTAGCGGCAATGAGCAGTTCTTC. Together with reference TRBV7-6 and TRBJ2-1, the CDR3 gives the full variable domain: GAGVSQSPRYKVTKRGQDVALRCDPISGHVSLYWYRQALGQGPEFLTYFNYEAQQDKSGLPNDRFSAERPEGSISTLTIQRTEQRDSAMYRCASSLYSSGNEQFFGPGTRLTVL.

Only a few counts were recorded for this clonotype. This chain connects TRBV7-9 to TRBJ1-1; D not resolved. Looked up from germline, CDR1 is SEHNR and CDR2 is FQNEAQ (reference sequence). The CDR3 is 12 residues long. Trimming removed 2 bases at V and 5 bases at J, with 6 bases between. The CDR3 DNA reads TGTGCCAGCAGCTTAAGCTATACTGAAGCTTTCTTT. Translating it yields CASSLSYTEAFF.

This clonotype came up many times. Here the CDR3 DNA reads TGTGCCAGCAGCTTGGTCCCAGGGGGGTACCAAGAGACCCAGTACTTC. As protein: CASSLVPGGYQETQYF. This rearrangement joins TRBV5-6 to TRBJ2-5; perhaps TRBD1 as D (7 bases). The germline V and J ends were trimmed by 0 bases and 0 bases, with 12 bases remaining between them. The length of the CDR3 is 16 residues. Per the germline V gene, CDR1 is SGHDT and CDR2 is YYEEEE.

This clonotype was seen many times. Mismatch with germline at one junction end may stem from a read error. The J gene is TRBJ2-1, the V gene TRBV7-7; 8 bases are a match to TRBD2. The CDR3 length is 14 residues. Germline V gene lookup returns CDR1 SSHAT and CDR2 FNYEAQ (reference sequence). The CDR3 is CASSPGGPGNEQFF. The CDR3 region has the DNA TGTGCTAGCAGTCCGGGGGGGCCGGGTAATGAGCAGTTCTTC.

The chain couples TRBV19 to TRBJ2-3; D perhaps matches TRBD1 (5 bases). Germline V gene data show CDR1 as LNHDA and CDR2 as SQIVND (reference sequence). The CDR3 contains 15 residues. With 3 bases removed from V and 4 bases from J, the gap between germline ends came to 14 bases. The CDR3 sequence: CASSMSGIIPDTQYF. The CDR3 region has the DNA TGTGCCAGTAGTATGTCAGGGATCATCCCAGATACGCAGTATTTT.

This clonotype was seen ten or more times. The CDR3 loop reads CSGTTGAGDEQFF. The CDR3 nucleotides are TGCAGTGGCACGACAGGGGCAGGGGATGAGCAGTTCTTC. This rearrangement joins TRBV29-1 to TRBJ2-1, with 8 bases that match TRBD1. This CDR3 has 13 residues. Germline values: CDR1 SQVTM, CDR2 ANQGSEA.

This clonotype was recorded many times. This sequence joins TRBV28 and TRBJ2-7; either TRBD1 or TRBD2 may fit D (5 bases each). V was trimmed by 10 bases and J by 5 bases, leaving 15 bases between them. The CDR3 runs 12 residues. Germline assignment: CDR1 MDHEN and CDR2 SYDVKM. The CDR3 DNA sequence: TGTGCCACCCTCGGGGCTCTCGACGAGCAGTACTTC. Translating it yields CATLGALDEQYF.

This clonotype was found many times. The J gene is TRBJ2-7, the V gene TRBV29-1, with TRBD1 as a possible D gene (8 bases). V gave up 7 bases and J gave up 5 bases, with 27 bases separating them. The CDR3 runs 16 residues. CDR1 is SQVTM, CDR2 ANQGSEA, per germline. In DNA, the CDR3 is TGCAGCGGCGCGCTCACAGGACAGGGAGGGGGGCACGAGCAGTACTTC. Residues: CSGALTGQGGGHEQYF.

V usage is TRBV20-1 and J usage is TRBJ2-4; TRBD1 or TRBD2 may be the D gene (5 bases each). This CDR3 is 13 amino acids long. With 5 bases removed from V and 2 bases from J, the gap between germline ends came to 10 bases. The V gene's germline CDR1 is DFQATT and CDR2 SNEGSKA (reference sequence). For the CDR3, the DNA is TGCAGTGCTTGGTGGGGGACCAAAAACATTCAGTACTTC. It is translated as CSAWWGTKNIQYF.

In this sample, this clonotype turned up many times. The chain uses TRBV5-1 and TRBJ2-5; possible D gene TRBD1, 5 bases. Germline assignment: CDR1 SGHRS and CDR2 YFSETQ. The V end was cut by 4 bases, the J end by 2 bases, with 12 bases between. There are 14 residues in the CDR3. Here the CDR3 DNA reads TGCGCCAGCAGCCCGACAGTCCCTCAAGAGACCCAGTACTTC. It translates to CASSPTVPQETQYF. The whole variable domain, remainder taken from reference TRBV5-1 and TRBJ2-5, is KAGVTQTPRYLIKTRGQQVTLSCSPISGHRSVSWYQQTPGQGLQFLFEYFSETQRNKGNFPGRFSGRQFSNSRSEMNVSTLELGDSALYLCASSPTVPQETQYFGPGTRLLVL.

The V call is TRBV30, the J call TRBJ2-6, with 9 bases fitting TRBD1. This CDR3 comprises 18 residues. Germline loops: CDR1 GTSNPN, CDR2 SVGIG (reference sequence). V dropped 4 bases and J dropped 1; count of bases not matched to a gene: 11. CDR3 bases: TGTGCCTGGACCCCGGGACAGGGTTTCTGGTCTGGGGCCAACGTCCTGACTTTC. Its protein is CAWTPGQGFWSGANVLTF.

This clonotype appeared many times. The chain joins TRBV7-9 to TRBJ1-1; D is undetermined. Trimming removed 5 bases at V and 4 bases at J, with 11 bases between. The germline CDR1 and CDR2 sequences are SEHNR and FQNEAQ (reference sequence). The CDR3 runs to 13 residues. In DNA form, the CDR3 reads TGTGCCAGCAGCGCGGGGAGGGTCACTGAAGCTTTCTTT. The encoded protein is CASSAGRVTEAFF.